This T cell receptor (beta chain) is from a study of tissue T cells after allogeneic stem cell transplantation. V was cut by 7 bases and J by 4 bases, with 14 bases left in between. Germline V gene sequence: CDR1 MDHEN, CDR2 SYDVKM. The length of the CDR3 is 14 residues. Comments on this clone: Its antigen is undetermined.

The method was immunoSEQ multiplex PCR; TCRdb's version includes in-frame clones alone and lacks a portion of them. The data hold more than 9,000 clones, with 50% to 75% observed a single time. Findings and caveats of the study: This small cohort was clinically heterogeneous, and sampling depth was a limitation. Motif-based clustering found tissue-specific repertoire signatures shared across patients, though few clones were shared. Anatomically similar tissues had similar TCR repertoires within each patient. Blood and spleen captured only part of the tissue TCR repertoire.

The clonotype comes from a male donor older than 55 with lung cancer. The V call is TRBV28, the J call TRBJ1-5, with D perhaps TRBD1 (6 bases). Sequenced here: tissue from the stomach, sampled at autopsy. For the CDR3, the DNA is TGTGCCAGCAAAGTCGGACAGATAAATCAGCCCCAGCATTTT. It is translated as CASKVGQINQPQHF.